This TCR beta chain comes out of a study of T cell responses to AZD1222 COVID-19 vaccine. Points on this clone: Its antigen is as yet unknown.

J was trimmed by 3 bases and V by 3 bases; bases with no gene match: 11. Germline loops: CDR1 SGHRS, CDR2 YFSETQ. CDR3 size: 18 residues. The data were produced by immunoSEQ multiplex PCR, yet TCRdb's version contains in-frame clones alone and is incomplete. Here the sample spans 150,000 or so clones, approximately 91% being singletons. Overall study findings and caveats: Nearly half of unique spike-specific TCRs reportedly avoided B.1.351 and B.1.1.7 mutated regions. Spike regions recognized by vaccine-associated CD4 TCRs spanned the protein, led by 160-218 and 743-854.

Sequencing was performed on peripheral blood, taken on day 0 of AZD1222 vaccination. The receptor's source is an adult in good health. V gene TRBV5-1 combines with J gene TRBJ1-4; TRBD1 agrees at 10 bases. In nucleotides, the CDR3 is TGCGCCAGCAGCTCTAAGCTGACAGGGGGCACCTCTAATGAAAAACTGTTTTTT. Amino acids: CASSSKLTGGTSNEKLFF.